The 24 T cell receptor beta chains presented below share a single source sample, sequenced in a study of blood T cell repertoires in COVID-19. Data came from immunoSEQ multiplex PCR; TCRdb stores just in-frame clones and leaves some out. The table records about 100,000 clones, 91% of them present only once. Material: peripheral blood. The source is a man aged 50 to 59 with acute or convalescent COVID-19.

This chain connects TRBV19 to TRBJ2-7; D might be TRBD2 (5 bases). The V gene lost 2 bases and the J gene lost 3 bases, with 14 bases spanning the gap. This CDR3 contains 15 residues. Germline V gives CDR1 LNHDA, CDR2 SQIVND (reference sequence). CDR3 sequence: CASSISASTYYEQYF. The CDR3 DNA reads as TGTGCCAGTAGTATATCGGCTAGCACCTACTACGAGCAGTACTTC.

The rearrangement uses TRBV3-1 (or the pseudogene TRBV3-2) and TRBJ1-6; D might be TRBD1 (6 bases). Germline CDR1 and CDR2: LGHDT and YNNKEL (reference sequence). The CDR3 has 13 residues. V shed 4 bases and J shed 8 bases, with 9 bases lying between them. The CDR3: CASSRTGYSPLHF. The CDR3 DNA sequence: TGTGCCAGCAGCCGAACAGGGTATTCACCCCTCCACTTT.

This clone is a singleton in its sample. The V call is TRBV28, the J call TRBJ1-2; D uncertain. Trimming stripped 4 bases from V and 0 bases from J, with 15 bases between. The CDR3 runs 16 residues. Germline lookup yields CDR1 MDHEN and CDR2 SYDVKM. CDR3 nucleotides: TGTGCCAGCAGTTCTATTTCTCCGGGTCCTAACTATGGCTACACCTTC. Its protein is CASSSISPGPNYGYTF.

V gene TRBV11-3 combines with J gene TRBJ2-7, with D unresolved. The CDR3 has 14 residues. Trimming pared 5 bases from V and 1 base from J, leaving 12 bases between. CDR1 is SGHNT, CDR2 YENEEA, per germline. CDR3 in amino acids: CASSPRAGSYEQYF. In DNA form, the CDR3 reads TGTGCCAGCAGCCCCCGAGCAGGTTCCTACGAGCAGTACTTC.

The chain couples TRBV5-4 to TRBJ2-5; 10 bases agree with TRBD2. Trimming took 4 bases from V and 4 from J; bases not matched to a gene: 10. There are 16 residues in the CDR3. Germline CDR1 is SGHNT and CDR2 is YYREEE (reference sequence). This CDR3 is CASSPSGGIEIETQYF. CDR3 sequence (DNA): TGTGCCAGCAGCCCTAGCGGGGGCATAGAGATAGAGACCCAGTACTTC.

The genes are TRBV11-2 and TRBJ1-2, with 8 bases fitting TRBD1. Losses at the gene ends were 4 bases for V and 1 base for J; bases not matched to a gene: 14. The CDR3 is 18 amino acids. The germline V gene has CDR1 SGHAT and CDR2 FQNNGV. Here the CDR3 DNA reads TGTGCCAGCAGCTCCCTTCGGGACAGGCGAGTCTTTAACTATGGCTACACCTTC. Amino acid sequence: CASSSLRDRRVFNYGYTF.

The rearrangement links TRBV7-9 to TRBJ1-1; D unresolved. Germline V CDR1 and CDR2: SEHNR, FQNEAQ (reference sequence). The CDR3 is made up of 14 amino acids. V shed 1 base and J shed 0 bases, with 6 bases lying between them. The CDR3 region has the DNA TGTGCCAGCAGCTTAGAGCAGGTGAACACTGAAGCTTTCTTT. It specifies CASSLEQVNTEAFF.

The chain links TRBV9 to TRBJ2-1; 12 positions agree with TRBD2. Germline lookup yields CDR1 SGDLS and CDR2 YYNGEE. The CDR3 has 15 amino acids. The trim removed 3 bases at V and 7 bases at J, leaving 5 bases unmatched. The CDR3 sequence is CASSAWTSGANEQFF. CDR3 in DNA: TGTGCCAGCAGCGCCTGGACTAGCGGGGCGAATGAGCAGTTCTTC.

V is TRBV7-8 and J is TRBJ1-1; TRBD1 matches 7 bases. V lost 4 bases, J lost 8 bases, and 7 bases stayed unmatched. This CDR3 is built from 13 residues. Germline-derived CDR1 and CDR2 are SGHVS and FQNEAQ. The CDR3 reads CASSSRDSQEAFF. CDR3 sequence (DNA): TGTGCCAGCAGCTCTCGGGACAGTCAAGAAGCTTTCTTT.

The gene calls are TRBV7-9 and TRBJ2-2; D unresolved. The length of the CDR3 is 14 residues. CDR1 is SEHNR, CDR2 FQNEAQ, per germline (reference sequence). Trimming stripped 2 bases from V and 4 bases from J, with 8 bases between. For the CDR3, the DNA is TGTGCCAGCAGCTTAACCAGAGGCACCGGGGAGCTGTTTTTT. Translating gives CASSLTRGTGELFF. The full variable domain, with the rest looked up from reference TRBV7-9 and TRBJ2-2, is DTGVSQNPRHKITKRGQNVTFRCDPISEHNRLYWYRQTLGQGPEFLTYFQNEAQLEKSRLLSDRFSAERPKGSFSTLEIQRTEQGDSAMYLCASSLTRGTGELFFGEGSRLTVL.

This clone was counted only a few times. The chain couples TRBV7-6 to TRBJ1-2, with 7 bases identical to TRBD1. V shed 3 bases and J 8 bases; nucleotides not matched to a gene: 15. There are 16 residues in the CDR3. Germline CDR1 reads SGHVS; CDR2 reads FNYEAQ. For the CDR3, the DNA is TGTGCCAGCAGCTTGGACCCCGCAGCAGGGGGACAAGGCTACACCTTC. Translating it yields CASSLDPAAGGQGYTF.

V is TRBV6-5 and J is TRBJ2-4; the match to TRBD2 covers 7 bases. Germline trimming cut 5 bases from V and 0 bases from J; bases unmatched to any gene: 4. CDR1 is MNHEY and CDR2 is SVGAGI in the germline V gene. The CDR3 contains 15 residues. The CDR3 spells CASSPGLLAKNIQYF. The CDR3 nucleotides read TGTGCCAGCAGTCCGGGACTACTAGCCAAAAACATTCAGTACTTC.

V gene TRBV27 combines with J gene TRBJ1-5; 8 bases align to TRBD1. The CDR3 is made up of 17 amino acids. V gave up 7 bases and J gave up 3 bases; unmatched junction bases: 14. Germline CDR1 and CDR2: MNHEY and SMNVEV (reference sequence). For the CDR3, the DNA is TGTGCCAGCATTCCATTATCCAGGGGGCGGCTCAATCAGCCCCAGCATTTT. Protein: CASIPLSRGRLNQPQHF.

The CDR3 sequence: CASSHGQELANYGYTF. The CDR3 bases are TGTGCCAGCAGCCATGGACAGGAGTTAGCTAACTATGGCTACACCTTC. The chain has TRBV5-4 and TRBJ1-2, with 7 bases that match TRBD1. Looked up from germline, CDR1 is SGHNT and CDR2 is YYREEE (reference sequence). The V and J ends lost 4 bases and 0 bases, in that order; junction bases with no gene match: 9. The CDR3 runs to 16 residues. Drawing the rest from reference TRBV5-4 and TRBJ1-2, the complete variable domain is ETGVTQSPTHLIKTRGQQVTLRCSSQSGHNTVSWYQQALGQGPQFIFQYYREEENGRGNFPPRFSGLQFPNYSSELNVNALELDDSALYLCASSHGQELANYGYTFGSGTRLTVV.

The V gene is TRBV6-6, the J gene TRBJ1-6; 7 nucleotides agree with TRBD1. CDR1 and CDR2 from the germline V gene are MNHNY and SVGAGI (reference sequence). The CDR3 has 16 amino acids. The V gene end was trimmed by 6 bases and the J gene end by 7 bases; junction bases not matched to a gene: 12. As DNA, the CDR3 is TGTGCCAGCAGCTCATCCCAGGGACAGCCCAATTCACCCCTCCACTTT. It yields the protein CASSSSQGQPNSPLHF.

This chain uses TRBV19 with TRBJ1-5; perhaps TRBD1 as D (5 bases). Trimming removed 5 bases from V and 2 bases from J, with 13 bases in between. Per the germline V gene, CDR1 is LNHDA and CDR2 is SQIVND (reference sequence). This CDR3 has 15 residues. The CDR3, as DNA: TGTGCCAGTAGTGGGGCCGTTCCAGGCAATCAGCCCCAGCATTTT. Translating it yields CASSGAVPGNQPQHF.

The rearrangement links TRBV12-3 or TRBV12-4 to TRBJ2-7, with D maybe TRBD1 (6 bases). The CDR3 loop spans 13 amino acids. V was cut by 6 bases and J by 5 bases, with 14 bases left in between. The CDR3 loop reads CASSSTDRDEQYF. CDR3 DNA sequence: TGTGCCAGCAGCTCTACGGACAGAGACGAGCAGTACTTC.

The genes are TRBV5-6 and TRBJ2-1, with 8 bases identical to TRBD1. V shed 2 bases, J shed 4 bases, and the junction held 5 bases outside the gene matches. This CDR3 contains 15 residues. Germline CDR1 SGHDT, CDR2 YYEEEE. DNA for the CDR3: TGTGCCAGCAGCTTCCGGGACAGGAATTACAATGAGCAGTTCTTC. It is translated as CASSFRDRNYNEQFF.

The chain joins TRBV5-1 to TRBJ2-3, with D perhaps matching TRBD1 (5 bases). The germline V gene encodes CDR1 SGHRS and CDR2 YFSETQ. Trimming cost V 4 bases and J 0 bases, with 12 bases left between them. The CDR3 is made up of 15 amino acids. CDR3 protein: CASSTDSYSTDTQYF. DNA of the CDR3: TGCGCCAGCAGCACCGACAGTTATAGCACAGATACGCAGTATTTT.

The genes are TRBV2 and TRBJ1-5; the D is unclear. Trimming stripped 6 bases from V and 0 bases from J, with 9 bases between. This CDR3 contains 14 residues. Per germline, CDR1 SNHLY and CDR2 FYNNEI. The CDR3: CASRNYSSNQPQHF. In DNA, the CDR3 is TGTGCCAGCAGAAATTACAGTAGCAATCAGCCCCAGCATTTT. The whole variable domain, remainder taken from reference TRBV2 and TRBJ1-5, is EPEVTQTPSHQVTQMGQEVILRCVPISNHLYFYWYRQILGQKVEFLVSFYNNEISEKSEIFDDQFSVERPDGSNFTLKIRSTKLEDSAMYFCASRNYSSNQPQHFGDGTRLSIL.

V and J are TRBV19 and TRBJ2-7, with a weak D call TRBD2 (6 bases). The CDR3 covers 14 residues. The V and J ends lost 5 bases and 0 bases respectively, with 11 bases between them. Germline V CDR1 and CDR2: LNHDA, SQIVND (reference sequence). The CDR3 DNA is TGTGCCAGTAGTCAGGCGGGGCGCTCCTACGAGCAGTACTTC. This sequence encodes CASSQAGRSYEQYF.

This chain joins TRBV10-2 and TRBJ2-3, with 7 bases identical to TRBD2. V trimming: 6 bases; J trimming: 5 bases; junction bases outside the gene matches: 8. Germline lookup yields CDR1 WSHSY and CDR2 SAAADI. This CDR3 is 14 amino acids long. CDR3 amino acids: CASSPVPGGDTQYF. CDR3 coding DNA: TGCGCCAGCAGCCCTGTCCCGGGGGGAGATACGCAGTATTTT.

The CDR3 protein is CASSPGLSYGYTF. CDR3 nucleotide sequence: TGTGCCAGCAGCCCGGGACTGAGCTATGGCTACACCTTC. This chain uses TRBV28 with TRBJ1-2; D perhaps matches TRBD1 (5 bases). This CDR3 has 13 residues. Looked up from germline, CDR1 is MDHEN and CDR2 is SYDVKM. The ends were cut back, 6 bases at V and 4 bases at J, with 12 bases in the middle.

The V gene is TRBV5-1, the J gene TRBJ1-6, with 7 nucleotides matching TRBD1. CDR1 and CDR2 from the germline V gene are SGHRS and YFSETQ. CDR3 size: 14 residues. The V and J ends lost 0 bases and 7 bases, in that order; junction bases with no gene match: 1. This chain's CDR3 is CASSLDRGNSPLHF. The CDR3, as DNA: TGCGCCAGCAGCTTGGACAGGGGAAATTCACCCCTCCACTTT.